This TCR beta chain was found in a study of shared clonotypes between healthy human individuals. Across the study: The composition of the donors was a couple of women and a few men aged 18 to 49. Overall study findings and caveats: Only blood underwent sampling, and tissue repertoires likely differ.

The V end lost 5 bases, the J end lost 5 bases, and 3 bases lay between the germline ends. Germline V gene data show CDR1 as MDHEN and CDR2 as SYDVKM. This CDR3 has 11 amino acids. This clone occurred many times. Its specificity is unknown. This specimen includes other DNA sequences encoding the same CDR3. Bulk PBMC genomic DNA spanned ten immunoSEQ deep plates. The repertoire was sequenced with immunoSEQ multiplex PCR; TCRdb's copy has only in-frame clones and lacks some. Seen here are about 490,000 clones, 76% observed once, and the top ten hold 13%. This sequence joins TRBV28 and TRBJ1-4; D unclear. Specimen: PBMCs. The TCR was taken from a middle-aged woman in good health. Some clones in this sample may be carry-over from other donors' samples. Here the CDR3 reads CASSLNEKLFF. The DNA of the CDR3 is TGTGCCAGCAGTCTAAATGAAAAACTGTTTTTT.